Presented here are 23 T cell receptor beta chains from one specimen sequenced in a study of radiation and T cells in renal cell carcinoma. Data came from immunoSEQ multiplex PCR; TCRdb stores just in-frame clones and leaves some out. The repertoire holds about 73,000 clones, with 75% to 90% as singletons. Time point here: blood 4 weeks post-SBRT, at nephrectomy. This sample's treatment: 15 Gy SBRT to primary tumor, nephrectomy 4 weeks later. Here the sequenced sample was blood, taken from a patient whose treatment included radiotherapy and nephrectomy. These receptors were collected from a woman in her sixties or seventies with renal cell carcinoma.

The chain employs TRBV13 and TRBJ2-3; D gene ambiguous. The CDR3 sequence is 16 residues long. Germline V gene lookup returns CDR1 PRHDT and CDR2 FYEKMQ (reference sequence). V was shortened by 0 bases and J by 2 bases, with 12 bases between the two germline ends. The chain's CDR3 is CASSLGRTENTDTQYF. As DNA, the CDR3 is TGTGCCAGCAGCTTAGGAAGGACGGAGAACACAGATACGCAGTATTTT.

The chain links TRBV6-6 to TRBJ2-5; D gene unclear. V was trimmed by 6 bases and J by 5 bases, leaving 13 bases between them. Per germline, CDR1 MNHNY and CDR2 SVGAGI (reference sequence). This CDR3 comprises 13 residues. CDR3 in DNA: TGTGCCAGCAGCGCTACCCGAGATGAGACCCAGTACTTC. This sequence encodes CASSATRDETQYF.

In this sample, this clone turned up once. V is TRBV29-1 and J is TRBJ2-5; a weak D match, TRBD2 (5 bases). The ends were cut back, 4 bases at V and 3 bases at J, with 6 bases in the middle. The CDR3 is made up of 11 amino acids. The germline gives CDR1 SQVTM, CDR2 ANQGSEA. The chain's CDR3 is CSVGGKETQYF. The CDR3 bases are TGCAGCGTTGGAGGGAAAGAGACCCAGTACTTC.

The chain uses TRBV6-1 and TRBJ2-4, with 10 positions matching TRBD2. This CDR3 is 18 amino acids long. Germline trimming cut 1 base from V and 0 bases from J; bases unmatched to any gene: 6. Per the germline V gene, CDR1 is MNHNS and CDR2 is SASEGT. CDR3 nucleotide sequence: TGTGCCAGCAGTGAAGGAGCGGGGGGGTTACTAGCCAAAAACATTCAGTACTTC. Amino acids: CASSEGAGGLLAKNIQYF.

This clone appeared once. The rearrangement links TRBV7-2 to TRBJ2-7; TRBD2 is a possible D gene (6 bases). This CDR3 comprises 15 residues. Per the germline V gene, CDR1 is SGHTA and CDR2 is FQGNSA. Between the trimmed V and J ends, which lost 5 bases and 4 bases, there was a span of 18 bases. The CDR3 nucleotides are TGTGCCAGCAGCCAAGGCGGGACGGTGGGGTACGAGCAGTACTTC. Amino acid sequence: CASSQGGTVGYEQYF.

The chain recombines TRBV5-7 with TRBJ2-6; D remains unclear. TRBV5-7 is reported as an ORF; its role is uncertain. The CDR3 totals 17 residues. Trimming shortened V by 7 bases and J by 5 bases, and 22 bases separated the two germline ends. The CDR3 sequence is CASDRSCVQSRANVLTF. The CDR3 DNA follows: TGTGCCAGCGATCGGAGTTGCGTACAAAGTCGGGCCAACGTCCTGACTTTC.

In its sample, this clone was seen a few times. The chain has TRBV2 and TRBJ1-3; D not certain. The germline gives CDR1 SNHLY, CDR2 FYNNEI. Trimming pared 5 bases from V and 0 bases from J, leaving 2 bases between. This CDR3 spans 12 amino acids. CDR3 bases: TGTGCCAGCAGTTACTCTGGAAACACCATATATTTT. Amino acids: CASSYSGNTIYF.

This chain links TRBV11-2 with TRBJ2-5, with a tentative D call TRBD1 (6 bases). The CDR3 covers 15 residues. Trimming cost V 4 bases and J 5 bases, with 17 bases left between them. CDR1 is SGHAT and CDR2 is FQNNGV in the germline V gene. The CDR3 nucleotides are TGTGCCAGCAGCTCCAACAGGGATTATGGGGAGACCCAGTACTTC. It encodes CASSSNRDYGETQYF.

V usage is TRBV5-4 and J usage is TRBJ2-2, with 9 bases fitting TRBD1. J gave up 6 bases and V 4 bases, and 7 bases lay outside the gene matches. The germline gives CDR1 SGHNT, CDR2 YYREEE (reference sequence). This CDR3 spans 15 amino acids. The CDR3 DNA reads TGTGCCAGCAGCGGACAGGGGATAGTTGCCGGGGAGCTGTTTTTT. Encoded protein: CASSGQGIVAGELFF.

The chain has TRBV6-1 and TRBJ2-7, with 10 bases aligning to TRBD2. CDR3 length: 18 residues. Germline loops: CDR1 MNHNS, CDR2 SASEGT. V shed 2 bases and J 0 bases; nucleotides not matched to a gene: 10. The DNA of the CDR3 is TGTGCCAGCAGTGAACGGGAATTGGGACTAGCGTACTCCTACGAGCAGTACTTC. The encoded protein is CASSERELGLAYSYEQYF.

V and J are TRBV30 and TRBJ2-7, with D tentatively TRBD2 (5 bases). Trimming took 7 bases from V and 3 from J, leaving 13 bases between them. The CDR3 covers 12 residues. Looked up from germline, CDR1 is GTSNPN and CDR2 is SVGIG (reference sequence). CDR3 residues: CASSGMNYEQYF. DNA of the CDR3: TGTGCCTCCTCCGGGATGAACTACGAGCAGTACTTC.

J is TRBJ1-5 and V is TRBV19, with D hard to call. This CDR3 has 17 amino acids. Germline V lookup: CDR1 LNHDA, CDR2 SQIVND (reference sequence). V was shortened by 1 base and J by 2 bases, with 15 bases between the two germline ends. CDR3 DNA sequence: TGTGCCAGTAGTATAGTTTCACGGGGAGTGGGCAATCAGCCCCAGCATTTT. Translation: CASSIVSRGVGNQPQHF.

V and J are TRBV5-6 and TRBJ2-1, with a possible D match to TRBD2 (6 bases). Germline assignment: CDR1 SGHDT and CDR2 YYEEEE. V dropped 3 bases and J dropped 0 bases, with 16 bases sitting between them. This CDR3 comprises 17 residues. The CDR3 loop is CASSSRDLSSSYNEQFF. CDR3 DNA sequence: TGTGCCAGCAGCTCCAGGGACTTATCGAGCTCCTACAATGAGCAGTTCTTC.

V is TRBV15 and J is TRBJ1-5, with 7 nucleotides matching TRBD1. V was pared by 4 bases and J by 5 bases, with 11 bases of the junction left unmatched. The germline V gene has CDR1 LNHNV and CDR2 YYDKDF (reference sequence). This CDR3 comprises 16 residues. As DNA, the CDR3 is TGTGCCACCAGCACCACGACGACAGGGCGGGATCAGCCCCAGCATTTT. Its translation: CATSTTTTGRDQPQHF.

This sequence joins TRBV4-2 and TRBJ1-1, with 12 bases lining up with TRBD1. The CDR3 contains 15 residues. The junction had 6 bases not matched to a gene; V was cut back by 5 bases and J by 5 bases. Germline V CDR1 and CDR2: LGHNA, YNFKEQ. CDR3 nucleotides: TGTGCCAGCAGCGCAGGGACAGGGGGCAGGACTGAAGCTTTCTTT. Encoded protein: CASSAGTGGRTEAFF.

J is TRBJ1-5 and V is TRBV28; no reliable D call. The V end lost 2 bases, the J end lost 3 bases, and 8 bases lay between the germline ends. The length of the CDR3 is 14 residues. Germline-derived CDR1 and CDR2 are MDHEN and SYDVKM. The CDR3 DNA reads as TGTGCCAGCAGTTTAGGAGGATCCAATCAGCCCCAGCATTTT. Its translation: CASSLGGSNQPQHF.

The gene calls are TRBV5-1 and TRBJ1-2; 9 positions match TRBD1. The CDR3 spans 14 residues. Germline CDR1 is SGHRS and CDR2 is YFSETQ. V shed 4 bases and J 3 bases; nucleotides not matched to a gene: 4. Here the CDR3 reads CASSTTGGDYGYTF. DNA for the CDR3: TGCGCCAGCAGCACAACAGGGGGCGACTATGGCTACACCTTC.

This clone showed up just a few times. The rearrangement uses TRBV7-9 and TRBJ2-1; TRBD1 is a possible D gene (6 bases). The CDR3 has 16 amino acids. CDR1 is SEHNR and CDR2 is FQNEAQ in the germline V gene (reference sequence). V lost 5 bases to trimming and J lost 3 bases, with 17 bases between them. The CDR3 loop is CASSTFTGQSYNEQFF. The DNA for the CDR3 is TGTGCCAGCAGCACCTTTACGGGACAAAGCTACAATGAGCAGTTCTTC.

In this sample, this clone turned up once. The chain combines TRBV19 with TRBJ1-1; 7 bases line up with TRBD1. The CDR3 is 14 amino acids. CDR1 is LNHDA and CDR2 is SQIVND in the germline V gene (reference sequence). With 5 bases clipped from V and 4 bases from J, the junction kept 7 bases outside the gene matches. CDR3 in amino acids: CASSLGRGSTEAFF. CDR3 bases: TGTGCCAGTAGTCTTGGCAGGGGGAGCACTGAAGCTTTCTTT. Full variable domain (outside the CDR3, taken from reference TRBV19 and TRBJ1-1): DGGITQSPKYLFRKEGQNVTLSCEQNLNHDAMYWYRQDPGQGLRLIYYSQIVNDFQKGDIAEGYSVSREKKESFPLTVTSAQKNPTAFYLCASSLGRGSTEAFFGQGTRLTVV.

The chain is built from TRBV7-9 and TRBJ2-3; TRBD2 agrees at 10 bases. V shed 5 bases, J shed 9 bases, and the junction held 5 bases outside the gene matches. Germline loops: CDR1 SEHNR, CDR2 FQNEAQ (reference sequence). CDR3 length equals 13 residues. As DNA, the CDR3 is TGTGCCAGCAGCCCCCCGACTAGCGGGACGCAGTATTTT. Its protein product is CASSPPTSGTQYF.

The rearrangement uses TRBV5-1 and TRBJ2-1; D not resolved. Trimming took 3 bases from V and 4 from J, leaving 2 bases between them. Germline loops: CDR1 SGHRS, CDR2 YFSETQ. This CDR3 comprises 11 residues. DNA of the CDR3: TGCGCCAGCAGCTCATACAATGAGCAGTTCTTC. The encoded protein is CASSSYNEQFF. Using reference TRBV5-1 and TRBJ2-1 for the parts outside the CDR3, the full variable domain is KAGVTQTPRYLIKTRGQQVTLSCSPISGHRSVSWYQQTPGQGLQFLFEYFSETQRNKGNFPGRFSGRQFSNSRSEMNVSTLELGDSALYLCASSSYNEQFFGPGTRLTVL.

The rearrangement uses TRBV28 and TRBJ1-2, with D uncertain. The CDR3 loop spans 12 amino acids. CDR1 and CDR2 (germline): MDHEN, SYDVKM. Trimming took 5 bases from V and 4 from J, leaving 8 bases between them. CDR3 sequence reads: CASSLGRYGYTF. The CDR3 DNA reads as TGTGCCAGCAGTCTCGGACGCTATGGCTACACCTTC.

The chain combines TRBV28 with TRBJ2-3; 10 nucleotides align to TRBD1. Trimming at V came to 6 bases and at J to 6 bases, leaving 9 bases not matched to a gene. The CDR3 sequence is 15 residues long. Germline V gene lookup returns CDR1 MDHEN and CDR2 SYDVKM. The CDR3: CASSPGQGRLDTQYF. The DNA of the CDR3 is TGTGCCAGCAGCCCGGGACAGGGGCGATTGGATACGCAGTATTTT.